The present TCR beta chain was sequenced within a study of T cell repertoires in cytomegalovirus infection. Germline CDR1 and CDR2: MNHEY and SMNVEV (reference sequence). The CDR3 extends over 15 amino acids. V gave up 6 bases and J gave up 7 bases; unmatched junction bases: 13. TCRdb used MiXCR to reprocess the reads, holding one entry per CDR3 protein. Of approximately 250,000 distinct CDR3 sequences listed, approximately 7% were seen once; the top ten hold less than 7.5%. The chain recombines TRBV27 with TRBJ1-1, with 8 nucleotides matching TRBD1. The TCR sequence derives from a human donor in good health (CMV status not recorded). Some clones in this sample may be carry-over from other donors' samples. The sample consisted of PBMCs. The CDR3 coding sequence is TGTGCCAGCAGATCTCCAGGGGGCACGAGTGGTGAAGCTTTCTTT. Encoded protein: CASRSPGGTSGEAFF.